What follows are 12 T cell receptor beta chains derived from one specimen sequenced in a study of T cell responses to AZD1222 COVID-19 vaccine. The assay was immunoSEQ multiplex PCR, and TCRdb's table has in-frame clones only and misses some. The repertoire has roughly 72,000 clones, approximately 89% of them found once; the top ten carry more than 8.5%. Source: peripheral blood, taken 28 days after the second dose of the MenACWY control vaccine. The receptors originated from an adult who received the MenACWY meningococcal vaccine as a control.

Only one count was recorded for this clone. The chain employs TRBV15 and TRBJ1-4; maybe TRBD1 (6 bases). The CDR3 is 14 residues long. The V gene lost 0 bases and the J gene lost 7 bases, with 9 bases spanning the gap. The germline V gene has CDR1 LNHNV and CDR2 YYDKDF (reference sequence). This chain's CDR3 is CATSRDLGAEKLFF. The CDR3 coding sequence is TGTGCCACCAGCAGAGATCTGGGGGCTGAAAAACTGTTTTTT.

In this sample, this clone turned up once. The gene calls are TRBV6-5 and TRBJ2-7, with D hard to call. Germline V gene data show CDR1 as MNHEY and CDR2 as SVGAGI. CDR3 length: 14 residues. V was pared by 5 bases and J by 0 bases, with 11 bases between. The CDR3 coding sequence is TGTGCCAGCAGTCCCAGACTGGGCTCCTACGAGCAGTACTTC. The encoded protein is CASSPRLGSYEQYF.

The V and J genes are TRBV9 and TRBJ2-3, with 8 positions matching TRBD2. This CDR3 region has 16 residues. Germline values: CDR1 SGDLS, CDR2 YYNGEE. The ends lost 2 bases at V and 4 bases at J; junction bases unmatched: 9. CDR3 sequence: CASSVASGGVSDTQYF. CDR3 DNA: TGTGCCAGCAGCGTCGCGAGCGGGGGCGTCTCAGATACGCAGTATTTT.

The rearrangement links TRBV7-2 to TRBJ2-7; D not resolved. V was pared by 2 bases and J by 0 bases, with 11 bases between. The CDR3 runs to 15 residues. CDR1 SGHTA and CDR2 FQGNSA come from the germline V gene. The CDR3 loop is CASSLRVTDSYEQYF. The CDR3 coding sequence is TGTGCCAGCAGCTTACGGGTAACGGACTCCTACGAGCAGTACTTC.

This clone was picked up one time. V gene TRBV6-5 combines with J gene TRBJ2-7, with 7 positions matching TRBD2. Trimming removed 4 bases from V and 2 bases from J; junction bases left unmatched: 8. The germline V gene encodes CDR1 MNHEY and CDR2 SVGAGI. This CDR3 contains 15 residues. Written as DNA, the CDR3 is TGTGCCAGCAGTTTCGGGGGGACGAGCACCTACGAGCAGTACTTC. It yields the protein CASSFGGTSTYEQYF.

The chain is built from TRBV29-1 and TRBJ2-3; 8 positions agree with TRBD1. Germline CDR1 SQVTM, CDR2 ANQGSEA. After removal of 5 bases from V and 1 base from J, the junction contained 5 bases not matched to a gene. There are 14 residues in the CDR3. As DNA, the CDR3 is TGCAGCGTTCCGACAGGGGCGGGCACAGATACGCAGTATTTT. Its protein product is CSVPTGAGTDTQYF.

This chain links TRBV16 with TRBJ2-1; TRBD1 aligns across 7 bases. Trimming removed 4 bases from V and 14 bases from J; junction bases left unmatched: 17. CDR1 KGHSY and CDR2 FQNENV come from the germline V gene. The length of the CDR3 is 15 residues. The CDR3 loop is CASSRGTVRSIEKFF. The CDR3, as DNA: TGTGCCAGCAGCCGGGGGACAGTTCGGTCTATCGAGAAGTTCTTC.

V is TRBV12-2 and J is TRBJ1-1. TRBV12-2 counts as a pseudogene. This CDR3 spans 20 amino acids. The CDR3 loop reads CASRLAGRMEKFAPRTEAFF. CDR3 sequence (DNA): TGTGCAAGTCGCTTAGCGGGTAGAATGGAGAAGTTCGCACCCCGCACTGAAGCTTTCTTT.

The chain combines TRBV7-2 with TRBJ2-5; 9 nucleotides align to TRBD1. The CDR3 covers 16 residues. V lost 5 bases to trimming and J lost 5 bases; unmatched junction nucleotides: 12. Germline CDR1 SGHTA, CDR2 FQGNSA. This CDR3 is CASSPSLTGGGETQYF. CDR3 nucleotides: TGTGCCAGCAGCCCCAGCCTGACAGGGGGAGGGGAGACCCAGTACTTC.

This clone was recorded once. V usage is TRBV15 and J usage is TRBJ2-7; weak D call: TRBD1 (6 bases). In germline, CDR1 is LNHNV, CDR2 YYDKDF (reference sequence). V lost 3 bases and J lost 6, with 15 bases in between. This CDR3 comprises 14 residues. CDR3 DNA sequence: TGTGCCACCAGCAGGGGACATCAGGGAACCGAGCAGTACTTC. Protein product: CATSRGHQGTEQYF.

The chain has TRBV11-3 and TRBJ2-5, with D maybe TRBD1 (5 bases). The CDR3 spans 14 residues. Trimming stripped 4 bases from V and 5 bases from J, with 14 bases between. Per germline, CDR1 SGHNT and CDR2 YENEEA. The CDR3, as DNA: TGTGCCAGCAGCTATACAGGCGTCGGCGAGACCCAGTACTTC. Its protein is CASSYTGVGETQYF.

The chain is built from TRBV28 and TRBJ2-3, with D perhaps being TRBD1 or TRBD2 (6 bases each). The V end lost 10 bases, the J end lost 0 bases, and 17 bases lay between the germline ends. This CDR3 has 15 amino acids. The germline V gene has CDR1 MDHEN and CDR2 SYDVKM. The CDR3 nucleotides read TGTGCCATCCGGGGGCACGATTGGAGCACAGATACGCAGTATTTT. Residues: CAIRGHDWSTDTQYF.